Following are 26 T cell receptor beta chains from one sample sequenced in a study of regulatory dendritic cells for organ transplantation. Allogeneic regulatory or mature dendritic cells were co-cultured for 4 to 6 days with CFSE-labeled sorted T cells at 1:10. Their antigen targets remain unknown. Only in-frame clones appear in the TCRdb table, and some are missing; sequencing was by immunoSEQ multiplex PCR. The table lists roughly 20,000 clones, 80% to 90% of them singletons, with about 0.7% in the top ten. The source material was naive CD4+ T cells from blood cultured with regulatory dendritic cells. Subset defined: CD45RA+ naive T cells. These receptors were taken from a human donor in good health.

The chain couples TRBV30 to TRBJ1-1; 7 nucleotides align to TRBD1. Per germline, CDR1 GTSNPN and CDR2 SVGIG (reference sequence). The J segment lost 4 bases and the V segment lost 4 bases, leaving 12 bases of the junction unmatched. The CDR3 extends over 15 amino acids. CDR3 region: CAWTYNLQGSTEAFF. The CDR3 DNA follows: TGTGCCTGGACATATAATCTACAGGGGAGCACTGAAGCTTTCTTT.

V and J are TRBV6-1 and TRBJ1-3; 9 positions match TRBD1. The CDR3 has 15 residues. Trimming at V came to 2 bases and at J to 6 bases, leaving 5 bases not matched to a gene. The germline V gene has CDR1 MNHNS and CDR2 SASEGT. The CDR3 DNA follows: TGTGCCAGCAGTGAAAACAGGGGGCTCATAAACACCATATATTTT. Protein: CASSENRGLINTIYF.

The gene calls are TRBV5-6 and TRBJ2-5; D is possibly TRBD2 (5 bases). Trimming stripped 4 bases from V and 9 bases from J, with 16 bases between. The germline V gene encodes CDR1 SGHDT and CDR2 YYEEEE. The CDR3 is 13 amino acids. The CDR3 nucleotides are TGTGCCAGCAGCCACAAGTCGGCCGGGGCCCAGTACTTC. Its translation is CASSHKSAGAQYF.

The rearrangement uses TRBV15 and TRBJ2-1; D may be TRBD1 (5 bases). V was clipped by 0 bases and J by 8 bases, with 8 bases between them. This CDR3 is built from 13 residues. The germline V gene encodes CDR1 LNHNV and CDR2 YYDKDF (reference sequence). CDR3 in amino acids: CATSRDQGHEQFF. Here the CDR3 DNA reads TGTGCCACCAGCAGAGATCAGGGCCATGAGCAGTTCTTC.

The rearrangement links TRBV18 to TRBJ1-1; D uncertain. The CDR3 spans 14 residues. Germline V lookup: CDR1 KGHSH, CDR2 LQKENI. Trimming left V 2 bases short and J 2 bases short, with 9 bases between. Here the CDR3 reads CASSPLAKNTEAFF. DNA for the CDR3: TGTGCCAGCTCACCATTGGCCAAAAACACTGAAGCTTTCTTT.

V gene TRBV19 combines with J gene TRBJ1-3; a possible D gene is TRBD1 (6 bases). V lost 4 bases and J 0 bases, leaving 13 bases between the germline ends. This CDR3 has 16 residues. CDR1 and CDR2 from the germline V gene are LNHDA and SQIVND (reference sequence). This CDR3 reads CASSRTGKSSGNTIYF. DNA of the CDR3: TGTGCCAGTAGTAGAACAGGGAAGAGCTCTGGAAACACCATATATTTT.

The chain has TRBV6-5 and TRBJ1-2, with 9 bases lining up with TRBD1. The germline gives CDR1 MNHEY, CDR2 SVGAGI. The J segment lost 2 bases and the V segment lost 9 bases, leaving 10 bases of the junction unmatched. The CDR3 is 15 residues long. This CDR3 reads CASHLGQGINYGYTF. Here the CDR3 DNA reads TGTGCCAGTCACTTGGGACAGGGCATAAACTATGGCTACACCTTC.

The gene calls are TRBV20-1 and TRBJ2-1; D remains unclear. Germline lookup yields CDR1 DFQATT and CDR2 SNEGSKA (reference sequence). With 6 bases removed from V and 7 bases from J, the gap between germline ends came to 10 bases. There are 11 residues in the CDR3. In nucleotides, the CDR3 is TGCAGTGCCCTGCCGTGGAATGAGCAGTTCTTC. This codes for CSALPWNEQFF.

This chain joins TRBV7-9 and TRBJ2-5; D perhaps matches TRBD2 (6 bases). V was cut by 4 bases and J by 0 bases, with 12 bases left in between. CDR3 length: 15 amino acids. Germline-derived CDR1 and CDR2 are SEHNR and FQNEAQ (reference sequence). CDR3 sequence (DNA): TGTGCCAGCAGCTACCGGGAGTGGTACCAAGAGACCCAGTACTTC. Residues: CASSYREWYQETQYF.

The chain couples TRBV7-3 to TRBJ1-5; TRBD1 is a possible D gene (6 bases). The germline CDR1 and CDR2 sequences are SGHTA and FQGTGA. V lost 8 bases to trimming and J lost 11 bases, with 19 bases between them. CDR3 length: 13 residues. The CDR3: CASSPVGGQTQHF. The DNA of the CDR3 is TGTGCCAGCTCTCCGGTAGGGGGGCAGACCCAGCATTTT.

This chain uses TRBV30 with TRBJ2-3, with 14 bases that match TRBD2. This CDR3 spans 16 amino acids. The V and J ends lost 5 bases and 6 bases, in that order; junction bases with no gene match: 10. CDR1 is GTSNPN, CDR2 SVGIG, per germline (reference sequence). The CDR3 nucleotides are TGTGCCTGGCTATCTGCGACTAGCGGGAGGGGGGATACGCAGTATTTT. Its translation: CAWLSATSGRGDTQYF.

In DNA form, the CDR3 reads TGTGCCAGCATTAAAATCCTCCCCCCCAAGGGAGAAGACACTGAAGCTTTCTTT. Translating it yields CASIKILPPKGEDTEAFF. The chain couples TRBV21-1 to TRBJ1-1. TRBV21-1 is an annotated pseudogene. CDR3 length: 18 amino acids.

This sequence joins TRBV28 and TRBJ2-2; 10 bases line up with TRBD1. This CDR3 region has 15 residues. The J segment lost 7 bases and the V segment lost 6 bases, leaving 8 bases of the junction unmatched. The germline gives CDR1 MDHEN, CDR2 SYDVKM. CDR3 sequence: CASSPGQGVGGELFF. The CDR3 coding sequence is TGTGCCAGCAGCCCCGGACAGGGGGTGGGCGGGGAGCTGTTTTTT. Supplemented by reference TRBV28 and TRBJ2-2, the full variable domain reads DVKVTQSSRYLVKRTGEKVFLECVQDMDHENMFWYRQDPGLGLRLIYFSYDVKMKEKGDIPEGYSVSREKKERFSLILESASTNQTSMYLCASSPGQGVGGELFFGEGSRLTVL.

V and J are TRBV20-1 and TRBJ1-1, with D uncertain. The CDR3 extends over 11 amino acids. CDR1 DFQATT and CDR2 SNEGSKA come from the germline V gene (reference sequence). Trimming removed 6 bases from V and 0 bases from J, with 5 bases in between. Written as DNA, the CDR3 is TGCAGTGCCAAACTGAACACTGAAGCTTTCTTT. This codes for CSAKLNTEAFF.

This sequence joins TRBV25-1 and TRBJ1-2, with no clear D. The CDR3 length is 15 residues. Germline CDR1 is MGHDK and CDR2 is SYGVNS. With 3 bases removed from V and 6 bases from J, the gap between germline ends came to 17 bases. For the CDR3, the DNA is TGTGCCAGCAGTGATCTGAATAAGGCGTCCGATGGCTACACCTTC. It encodes CASSDLNKASDGYTF.

This chain joins TRBV12-5 and TRBJ1-1; D is unclear. V lost 5 bases, J lost 0 bases, and 34 bases lay in between. CDR3 length: 22 residues. CDR1 and CDR2 (germline): LGHNT, FRNRAP. Written as DNA, the CDR3 is TGTGCTAGTGGTCAACGCCGGGATAAAATGTCTACGGTCACGGGTCTGAACACTGAAGCTTTCTTT. Translating gives CASGQRRDKMSTVTGLNTEAFF. Variable domain in full (rest from reference TRBV12-5 and TRBJ1-1): DARVTQTPRHKVTEMGQEVTMRCQPILGHNTVFWYRQTMMQGLELLAYFRNRAPLDDSGMPKDRFSAEMPDATLATLKIQPSEPRDSAVYFCASGQRRDKMSTVTGLNTEAFFGQGTRLTVV.

Note on this clone: Other nucleotide sequences from this sample produce the same CDR3. The V call is TRBV30, the J call TRBJ2-7; TRBD1 is a possible D gene (6 bases). V dropped 5 bases and J dropped 7 bases, with 18 bases sitting between them. From germline, CDR1 is GTSNPN and CDR2 SVGIG (reference sequence). CDR3 length equals 13 residues. For the CDR3, the DNA is TGTGCCTGGGGACGACAGGAGTACTATGAGCAGTACTTC. Translated, it gives CAWGRQEYYEQYF.

V usage is TRBV6-5 and J usage is TRBJ1-5; possibly TRBD1 for D (6 bases). Germline V gives CDR1 MNHEY, CDR2 SVGAGI. V was pared by 5 bases and J by 3 bases, with 11 bases between. The CDR3 totals 14 residues. This CDR3 reads CASSGRDTNQPQHF. The DNA of the CDR3 is TGTGCCAGCAGTGGCCGGGACACCAATCAGCCCCAGCATTTT.

The chain combines TRBV6-4 with TRBJ1-3, with D hard to call. Trimming shortened V by 5 bases and J by 0 bases, and 14 bases separated the two germline ends. CDR1 and CDR2 (germline): MRHNA, SNTAGT. The CDR3 sequence is 16 residues long. The CDR3 region is CASSHAFGCSGNTIYF. CDR3 nucleotide sequence: TGTGCCAGCAGTCATGCCTTTGGATGCTCTGGAAACACCATATATTTT.

Comment on this clone: Given the absence of the conserved phenylalanine or tryptophan at the CDR3 end, a read error is likely. The DNA is omitted, as the CDR3 cannot be located on it reliably, and the CDR3 follows TCRdb's listing. The gene calls are TRBV5-3 and TRBJ2-4. TRBV5-3 falls under the ORF class, with uncertain function. The CDR3 numbers 9 amino acids, ends counted. This CDR3 is CARSLAPRR.

This clone appeared once. This chain joins TRBV12-5 and TRBJ2-7; D may match TRBD1 or TRBD2 (5 bases each). Trimming shortened V by 1 base and J by 5 bases, and 21 bases separated the two germline ends. This CDR3 has 17 residues. In germline, CDR1 is LGHNT, CDR2 FRNRAP. The CDR3 sequence is CASGLARDGLSVDEQYF. The CDR3 nucleotides are TGTGCTAGTGGTTTGGCCAGGGACGGCCTCTCCGTCGACGAGCAGTACTTC. The full variable domain, completed using reference TRBV12-5 and TRBJ2-7, is DARVTQTPRHKVTEMGQEVTMRCQPILGHNTVFWYRQTMMQGLELLAYFRNRAPLDDSGMPKDRFSAEMPDATLATLKIQPSEPRDSAVYFCASGLARDGLSVDEQYFGPGTRLTVT.

This rearrangement joins TRBV5-1 to TRBJ1-1, with D maybe TRBD1 (5 bases). The germline V and J ends were trimmed by 4 bases and 0 bases, with 7 bases remaining between them. There are 13 residues in the CDR3. CDR1 and CDR2 (germline): SGHRS, YFSETQ. The CDR3 here is CASSRGMNTEAFF. In DNA, the CDR3 is TGCGCCAGCAGCAGGGGCATGAACACTGAAGCTTTCTTT.

The rearrangement links TRBV4-2 to TRBJ2-7; TRBD1 matches 8 bases. With 4 bases clipped from V and 3 bases from J, the junction kept 5 bases outside the gene matches. CDR3 length: 14 amino acids. Germline loops: CDR1 LGHNA, CDR2 YNFKEQ. In DNA form, the CDR3 reads TGTGCCAGCAGCCCCGGACAGGGCCTCTACGAGCAGTACTTC. It specifies CASSPGQGLYEQYF.

This chain connects TRBV10-3 to TRBJ2-5, with 9 positions matching TRBD1. This CDR3 spans 14 amino acids. With 2 bases clipped from V and 2 bases from J, the junction kept 0 bases outside the gene matches. Per the germline V gene, CDR1 is ENHRY and CDR2 is SYGVKD. The CDR3 region is CAISEDRGQETQYF. The CDR3 DNA reads TGTGCCATCAGTGAGGACAGGGGGCAAGAGACCCAGTACTTC.

The chain links TRBV5-6 to TRBJ1-1; tentative D call: TRBD1 (5 bases). Trimming removed 2 bases at V and 1 base at J, with 15 bases between. This CDR3 has 16 amino acids. The germline V gene encodes CDR1 SGHDT and CDR2 YYEEEE. This chain's CDR3 is CASSLVFRQGNTEAFF. The DNA of the CDR3 is TGTGCCAGCAGCTTAGTGTTTAGGCAGGGGAACACTGAAGCTTTCTTT.

This clone was counted once. The chain recombines TRBV19 with TRBJ1-5, with 7 bases matching TRBD1. The length of the CDR3 is 17 residues. Germline V gene data show CDR1 as LNHDA and CDR2 as SQIVND (reference sequence). V shed 4 bases and J 1 base; nucleotides not matched to a gene: 10. CDR3 sequence reads: CASSTTQGTRSNQPQHF. CDR3 DNA: TGTGCCAGTAGTACGACACAGGGGACAAGAAGCAATCAGCCCCAGCATTTT.